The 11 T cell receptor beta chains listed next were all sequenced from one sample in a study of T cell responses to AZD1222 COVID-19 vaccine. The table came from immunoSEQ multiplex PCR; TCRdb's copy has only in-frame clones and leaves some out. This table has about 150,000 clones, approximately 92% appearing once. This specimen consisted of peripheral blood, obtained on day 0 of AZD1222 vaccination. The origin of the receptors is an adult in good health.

The chain's CDR3 is CASSASFYEQYF. In nucleotides, the CDR3 is TGTGCCAGCAGTGCGAGCTTCTACGAGCAGTACTTC. The genes are TRBV12-3 or TRBV12-4 and TRBJ2-7; unclear D gene. CDR3 length equals 12 residues. The V end lost 5 bases, the J end lost 3 bases, and 8 bases lay between the germline ends.

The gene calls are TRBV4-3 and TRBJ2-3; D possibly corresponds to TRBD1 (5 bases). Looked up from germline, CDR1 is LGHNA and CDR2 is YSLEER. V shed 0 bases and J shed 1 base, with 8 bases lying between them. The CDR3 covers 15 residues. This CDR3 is CASSQEARGTDTQYF. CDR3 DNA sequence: TGCGCCAGCAGCCAAGAGGCCAGGGGCACAGATACGCAGTATTTT.

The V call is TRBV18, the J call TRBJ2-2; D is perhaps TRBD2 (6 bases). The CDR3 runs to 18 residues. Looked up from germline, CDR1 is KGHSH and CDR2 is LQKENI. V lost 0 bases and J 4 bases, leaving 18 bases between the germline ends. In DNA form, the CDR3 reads TGTGCCAGCTCACCACCGTCCGGAGGGAGGCTAAGCACCGGGGAGCTGTTTTTT. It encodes CASSPPSGGRLSTGELFF.

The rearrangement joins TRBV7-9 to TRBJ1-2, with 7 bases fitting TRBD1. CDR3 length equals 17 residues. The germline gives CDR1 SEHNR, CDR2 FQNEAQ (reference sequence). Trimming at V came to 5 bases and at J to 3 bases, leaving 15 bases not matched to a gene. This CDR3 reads CASSPGQFSPSDYGYTF. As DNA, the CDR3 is TGTGCCAGCAGCCCGGGACAGTTCTCTCCGTCCGACTATGGCTACACCTTC.

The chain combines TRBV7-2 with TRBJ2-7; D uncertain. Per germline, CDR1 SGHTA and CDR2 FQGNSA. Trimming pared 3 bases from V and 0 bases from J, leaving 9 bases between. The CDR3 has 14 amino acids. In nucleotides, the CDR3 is TGTGCCAGCAGCTTTTCCCTGAGCTCCTACGAGCAGTACTTC. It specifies CASSFSLSSYEQYF.

The DNA for the CDR3 is TGTGCCAGCAGTCTCCACCCCAGACAGGCGGAGCAGTACTTC. Translating it yields CASSLHPRQAEQYF. The V and J genes are TRBV27 and TRBJ2-7; the D gene is possibly TRBD1 (6 bases). CDR3 length equals 14 residues. Looked up from germline, CDR1 is MNHEY and CDR2 is SMNVEV (reference sequence). V lost 5 bases and J lost 7, with 18 bases in between.

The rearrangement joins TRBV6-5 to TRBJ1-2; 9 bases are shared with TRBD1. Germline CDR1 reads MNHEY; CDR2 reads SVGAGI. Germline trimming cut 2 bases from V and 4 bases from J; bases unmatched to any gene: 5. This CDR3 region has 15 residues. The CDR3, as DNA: TGTGCCAGCAGTTACCCTACAGGGGGCGGCTATGGCTACACCTTC. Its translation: CASSYPTGGGYGYTF.

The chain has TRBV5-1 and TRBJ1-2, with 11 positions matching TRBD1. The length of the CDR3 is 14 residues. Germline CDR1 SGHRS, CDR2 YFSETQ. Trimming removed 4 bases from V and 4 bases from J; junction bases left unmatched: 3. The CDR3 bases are TGCGCCAGCAGCACGGGACAGGGGGTCTATGGCTACACCTTC. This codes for CASSTGQGVYGYTF.

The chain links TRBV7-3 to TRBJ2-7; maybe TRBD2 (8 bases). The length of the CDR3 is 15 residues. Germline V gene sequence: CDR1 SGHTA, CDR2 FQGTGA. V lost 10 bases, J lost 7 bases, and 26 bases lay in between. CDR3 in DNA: TGTGCCACCCCGGGGGGGCACAGGGGCTTAGGAGAGCAGTACTTC. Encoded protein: CATPGGHRGLGEQYF.

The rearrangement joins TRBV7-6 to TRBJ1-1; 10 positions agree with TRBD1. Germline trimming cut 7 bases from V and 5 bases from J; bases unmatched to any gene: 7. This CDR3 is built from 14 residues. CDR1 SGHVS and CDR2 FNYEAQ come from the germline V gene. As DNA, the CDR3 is TGTGCCAGCACCCCGACAGGGGGCAGGACTGAAGCTTTCTTT. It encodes CASTPTGGRTEAFF.

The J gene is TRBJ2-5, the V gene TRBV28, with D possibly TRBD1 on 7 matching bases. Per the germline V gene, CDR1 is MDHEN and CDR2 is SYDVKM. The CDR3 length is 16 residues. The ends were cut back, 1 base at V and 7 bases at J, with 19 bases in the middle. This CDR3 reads CASSLSPGTAGGTQYF. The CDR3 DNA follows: TGTGCCAGCAGTTTATCTCCCGGGACAGCCGGGGGGACCCAGTACTTC.